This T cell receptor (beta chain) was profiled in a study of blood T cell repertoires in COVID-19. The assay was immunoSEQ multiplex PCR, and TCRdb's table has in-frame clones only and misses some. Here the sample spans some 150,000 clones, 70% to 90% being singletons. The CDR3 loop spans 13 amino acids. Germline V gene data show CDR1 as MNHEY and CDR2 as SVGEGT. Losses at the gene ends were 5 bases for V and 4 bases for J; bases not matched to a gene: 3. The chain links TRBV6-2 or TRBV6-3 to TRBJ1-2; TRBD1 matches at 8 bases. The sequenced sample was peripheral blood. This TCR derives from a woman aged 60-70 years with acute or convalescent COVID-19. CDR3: CASSGQGGYGYTF. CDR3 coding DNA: TGTGCCAGCAGTGGACAGGGCGGCTATGGCTACACCTTC.